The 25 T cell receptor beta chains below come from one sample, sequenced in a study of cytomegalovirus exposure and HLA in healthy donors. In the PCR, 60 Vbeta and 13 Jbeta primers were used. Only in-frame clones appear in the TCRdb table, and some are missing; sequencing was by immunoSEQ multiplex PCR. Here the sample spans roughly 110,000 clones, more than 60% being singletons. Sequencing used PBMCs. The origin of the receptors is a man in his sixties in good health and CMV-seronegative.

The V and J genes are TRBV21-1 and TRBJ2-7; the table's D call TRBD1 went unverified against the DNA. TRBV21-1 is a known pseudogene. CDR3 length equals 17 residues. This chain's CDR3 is CASSKSCVEGGSYEQYV. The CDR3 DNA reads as TGTGCCAGCAGCAAATCTTGCGTTGAAGGGGGATCCTACGAGCAGTACGTC.

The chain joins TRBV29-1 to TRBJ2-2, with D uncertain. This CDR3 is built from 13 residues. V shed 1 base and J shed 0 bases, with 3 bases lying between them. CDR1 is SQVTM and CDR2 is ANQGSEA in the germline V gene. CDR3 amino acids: CSVEVTNTGELFF. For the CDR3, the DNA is TGCAGCGTTGAAGTAACGAACACCGGGGAGCTGTTTTTT.

This CDR3 is CASTDSETQYF. CDR3 bases: TGTGCCAGCACCGACTCTGAGACCCAGTACTTC. V is TRBV7-2 and J is TRBJ2-5, with D unclear. Germline CDR1 SGHTA, CDR2 FQGNSA. CDR3 length: 11 residues. V lost 7 bases to trimming and J lost 5 bases, with 8 bases between them. The whole variable domain, remainder taken from reference TRBV7-2 and TRBJ2-5, is GAGVSQSPSNKVTEKGKDVELRCDPISGHTALYWYRQSLGQGLEFLIYFQGNSAPDKSGLPSDRFSAERTGGSVSTLTIQRTQQEDSAVYLCASTDSETQYFGPGTRLLVL.

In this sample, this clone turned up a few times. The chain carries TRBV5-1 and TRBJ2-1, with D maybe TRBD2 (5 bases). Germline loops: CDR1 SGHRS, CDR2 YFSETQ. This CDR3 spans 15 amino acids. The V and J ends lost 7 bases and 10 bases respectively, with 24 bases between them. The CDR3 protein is CASQILRDPTREQFF. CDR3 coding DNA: TGCGCCAGCCAAATCCTCCGGGATCCCACCCGGGAGCAGTTCTTC.

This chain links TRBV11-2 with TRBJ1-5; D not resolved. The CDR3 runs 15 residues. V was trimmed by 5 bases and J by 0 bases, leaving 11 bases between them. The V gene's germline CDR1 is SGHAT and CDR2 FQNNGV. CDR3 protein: CASSLAGGSNQPQHF. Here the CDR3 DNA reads TGTGCCAGCAGCCTAGCGGGAGGTAGCAATCAGCCCCAGCATTTT.

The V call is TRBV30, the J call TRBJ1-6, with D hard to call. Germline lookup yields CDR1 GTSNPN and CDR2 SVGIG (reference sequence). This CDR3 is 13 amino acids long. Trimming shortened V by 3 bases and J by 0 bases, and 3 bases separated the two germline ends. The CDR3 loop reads CAWRRSYNSPLHF. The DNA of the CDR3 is TGTGCCTGGAGGCGCTCCTATAATTCACCCCTCCACTTT.

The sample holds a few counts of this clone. The CDR3 sequence is CASSPPTGAQFF. In nucleotides, the CDR3 is TGTGCCAGCAGTCCCCCGACAGGGGCGCAGTTCTTC. V is TRBV28 and J is TRBJ2-1; 8 positions match TRBD1. V gave up 5 bases and J gave up 12 bases; unmatched junction bases: 6. The CDR3 covers 12 residues. Germline CDR1 reads MDHEN; CDR2 reads SYDVKM.

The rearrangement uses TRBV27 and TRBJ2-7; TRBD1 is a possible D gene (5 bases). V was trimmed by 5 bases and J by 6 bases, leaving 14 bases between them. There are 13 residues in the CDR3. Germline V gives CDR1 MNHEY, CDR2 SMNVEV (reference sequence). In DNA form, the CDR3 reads TGTGCCAGCAGTGACAGTGCTTGGCGCGAGCAGTACGTC. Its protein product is CASSDSAWREQYV.

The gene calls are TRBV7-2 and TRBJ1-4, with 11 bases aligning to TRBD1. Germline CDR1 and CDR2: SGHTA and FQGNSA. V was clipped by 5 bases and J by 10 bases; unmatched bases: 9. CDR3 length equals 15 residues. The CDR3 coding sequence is TGTGCCAGCAGCACGCCGGGACAGGGGGGGACAAAACTGTTTTTT. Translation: CASSTPGQGGTKLFF.

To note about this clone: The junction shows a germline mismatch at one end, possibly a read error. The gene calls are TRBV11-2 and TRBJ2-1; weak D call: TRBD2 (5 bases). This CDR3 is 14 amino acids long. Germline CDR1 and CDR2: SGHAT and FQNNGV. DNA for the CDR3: TGTGCCAGCAGCTTAGTTGCGGACTTAGATAGGAGGCTCTTC. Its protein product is CASSLVADLDRRLF.

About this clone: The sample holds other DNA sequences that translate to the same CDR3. This CDR3 is CASSLSPGTEAFF. The CDR3 DNA follows: TGTGCCAGCAGCTTATCCCCGGGCACTGAAGCTTTCTTT. The genes are TRBV7-2 and TRBJ1-1; D is undetermined. CDR1 SGHTA and CDR2 FQGNSA come from the germline V gene. The length of the CDR3 is 13 residues. V lost 2 bases and J 4 bases, leaving 8 bases between the germline ends.

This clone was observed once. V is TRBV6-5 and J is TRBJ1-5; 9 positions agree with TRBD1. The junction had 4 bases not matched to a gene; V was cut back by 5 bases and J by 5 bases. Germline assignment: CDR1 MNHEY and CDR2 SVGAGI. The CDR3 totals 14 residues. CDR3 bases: TGTGCCAGCAGTGACGGACAGGGGTATCAGCCCCAGCATTTT. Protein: CASSDGQGYQPQHF.

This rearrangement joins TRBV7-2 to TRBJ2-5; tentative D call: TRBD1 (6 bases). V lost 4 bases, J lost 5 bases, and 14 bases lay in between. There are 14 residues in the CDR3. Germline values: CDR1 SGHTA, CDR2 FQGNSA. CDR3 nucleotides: TGTGCCAGCAGCTATACAGGGTTGAAGGAGACCCAGTACTTC. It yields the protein CASSYTGLKETQYF.

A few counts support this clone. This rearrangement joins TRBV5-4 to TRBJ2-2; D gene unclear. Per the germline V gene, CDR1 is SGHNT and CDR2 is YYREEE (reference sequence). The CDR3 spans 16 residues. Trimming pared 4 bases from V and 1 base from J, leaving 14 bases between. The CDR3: CASSPIPPGNTGELFF. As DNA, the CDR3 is TGTGCCAGCAGCCCTATCCCCCCGGGGAACACCGGGGAGCTGTTTTTT.

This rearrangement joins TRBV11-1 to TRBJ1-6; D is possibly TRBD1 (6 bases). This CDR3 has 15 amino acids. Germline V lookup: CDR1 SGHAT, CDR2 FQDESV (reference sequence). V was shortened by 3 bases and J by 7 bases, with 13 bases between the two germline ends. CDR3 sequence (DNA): TGTGCCAGCAGCTTCGGACAGACCTCCAATTCACCCCTCCACTTT. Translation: CASSFGQTSNSPLHF.

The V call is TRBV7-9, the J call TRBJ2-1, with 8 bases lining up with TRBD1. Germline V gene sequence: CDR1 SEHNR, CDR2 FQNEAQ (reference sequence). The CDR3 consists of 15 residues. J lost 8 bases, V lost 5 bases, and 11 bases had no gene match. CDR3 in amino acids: CASSPGGSKVDEQFF. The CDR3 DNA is TGTGCCAGCAGCCCAGGGGGCTCCAAGGTTGATGAGCAGTTCTTC.

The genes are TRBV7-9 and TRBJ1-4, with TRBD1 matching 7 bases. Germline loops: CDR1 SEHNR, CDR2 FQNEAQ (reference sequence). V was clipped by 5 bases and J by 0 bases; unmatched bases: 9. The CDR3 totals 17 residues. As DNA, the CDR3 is TGTGCCAGCAGCCTAGGGACAGCGAGCGCAACTAATGAAAAACTGTTTTTT. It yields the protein CASSLGTASATNEKLFF. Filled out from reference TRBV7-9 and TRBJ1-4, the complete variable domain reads DTGVSQNPRHKITKRGQNVTFRCDPISEHNRLYWYRQTLGQGPEFLTYFQNEAQLEKSRLLSDRFSAERPKGSFSTLEIQRTEQGDSAMYLCASSLGTASATNEKLFFGSGTQLSVL.

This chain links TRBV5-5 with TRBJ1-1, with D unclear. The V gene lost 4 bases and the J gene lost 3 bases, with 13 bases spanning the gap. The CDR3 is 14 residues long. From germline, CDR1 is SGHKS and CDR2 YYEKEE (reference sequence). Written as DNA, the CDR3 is TGTGCCAGCAGCCACGGGGATCCGGACACTGAAGCTTTCTTT. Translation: CASSHGDPDTEAFF. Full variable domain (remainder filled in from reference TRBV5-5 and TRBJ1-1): DAGVTQSPTHLIKTRGQQVTLRCSPISGHKSVSWYQQVLGQGPQFIFQYYEKEERGRGNFPDRFSARQFPNYSSELNVNALLLGDSALYLCASSHGDPDTEAFFGQGTRLTVV.

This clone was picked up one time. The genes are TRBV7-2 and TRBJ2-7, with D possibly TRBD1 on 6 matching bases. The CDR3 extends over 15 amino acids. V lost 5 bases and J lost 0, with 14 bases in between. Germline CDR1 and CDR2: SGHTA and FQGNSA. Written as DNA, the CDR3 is TGTGCCAGCAGCCCGGACAGAAGATACTCCTACGAGCAGTACTTC. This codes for CASSPDRRYSYEQYF.

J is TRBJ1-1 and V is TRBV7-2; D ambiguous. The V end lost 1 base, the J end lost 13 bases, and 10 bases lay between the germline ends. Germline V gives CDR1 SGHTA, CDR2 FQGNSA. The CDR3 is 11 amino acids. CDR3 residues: CASSLEVEGFF. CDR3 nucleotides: TGTGCCAGCAGCTTAGAGGTCGAGGGTTTCTTT. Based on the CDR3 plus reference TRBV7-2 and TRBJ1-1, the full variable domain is GAGVSQSPSNKVTEKGKDVELRCDPISGHTALYWYRQSLGQGLEFLIYFQGNSAPDKSGLPSDRFSAERTGGSVSTLTIQRTQQEDSAVYLCASSLEVEGFFGQGTRLTVV.

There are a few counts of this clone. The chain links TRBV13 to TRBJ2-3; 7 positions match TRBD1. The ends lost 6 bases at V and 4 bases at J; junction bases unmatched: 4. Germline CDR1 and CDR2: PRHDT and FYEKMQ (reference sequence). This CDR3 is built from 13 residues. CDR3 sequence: CASRYRGADTQYF. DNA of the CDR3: TGTGCCAGCAGGTACAGGGGAGCAGATACGCAGTATTTT.

CDR3 bases: TGTGCCAGCAGACCCACAGGGAAACCCATCGTATATTTT. Protein product: CASRPTGKPIVYF. The chain recombines TRBV6-5 with TRBJ1-3, with a weak D call TRBD1 (6 bases). The germline V gene has CDR1 MNHEY and CDR2 SVGAGI. This CDR3 has 13 residues. V lost 6 bases and J 14 bases, leaving 20 bases between the germline ends.

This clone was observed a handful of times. CDR3 bases: TGTGCCAGCAGCTTAGCTAGCGGCAATTCCTACGAGCAGTACTTC. It codes for CASSLASGNSYEQYF. This chain connects TRBV7-2 to TRBJ2-7; D may be TRBD2 (6 bases). The V gene's germline CDR1 is SGHTA and CDR2 FQGNSA. Trimming stripped 0 bases from V and 1 base from J, with 10 bases between. CDR3 length equals 15 residues.

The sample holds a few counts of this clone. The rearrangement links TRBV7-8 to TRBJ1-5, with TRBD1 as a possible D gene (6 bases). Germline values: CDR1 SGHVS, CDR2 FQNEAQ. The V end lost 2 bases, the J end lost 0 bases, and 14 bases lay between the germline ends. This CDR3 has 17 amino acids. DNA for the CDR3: TGTGCCAGCAGCTTATCAGGGACAATTTATAGCAATCAGCCCCAGCATTTT. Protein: CASSLSGTIYSNQPQHF.

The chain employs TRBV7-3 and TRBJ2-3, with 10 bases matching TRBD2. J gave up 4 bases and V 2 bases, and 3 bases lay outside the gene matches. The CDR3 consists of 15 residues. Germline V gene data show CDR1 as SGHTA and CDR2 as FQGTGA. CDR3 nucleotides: TGTGCCAGCAGCTTAGTAGCGGGAGGAGCAGATACGCAGTATTTT. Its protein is CASSLVAGGADTQYF.